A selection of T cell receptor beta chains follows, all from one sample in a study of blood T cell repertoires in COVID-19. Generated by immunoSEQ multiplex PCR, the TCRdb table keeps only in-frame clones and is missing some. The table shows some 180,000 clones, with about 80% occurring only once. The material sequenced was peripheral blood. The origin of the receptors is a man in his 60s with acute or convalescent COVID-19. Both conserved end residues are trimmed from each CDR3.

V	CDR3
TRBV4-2	ASSQGLVVNEQF
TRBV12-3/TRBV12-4	ASNPDRGNEQF
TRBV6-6	ASSYRQGAMVQY
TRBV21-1	ASSKANSGPRISTDTQY
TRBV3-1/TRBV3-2	ASSRPTGLTYYGYT
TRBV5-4	ASSSGTSGGPSAKNIQY
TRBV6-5	ASMGSGGAWEQF
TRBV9	ASSVDPGQKTGELF
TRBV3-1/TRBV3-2	ASSQEAGFYNEQF
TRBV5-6	ASSVAGQTLYEQY
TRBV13	ASSLQGLGGGRTPKDYEQY
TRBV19	ASKEAGGGDTQY
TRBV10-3	AISEAGAMNTEAF
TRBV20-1	SASSGTGGNEQF
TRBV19	ASDGTGESDTQY
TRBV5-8	ASSRGQGDQPQH
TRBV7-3	ASSLGDSYEQY
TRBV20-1	SARRSYGYT
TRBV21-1	ASSRRDYQYNEQF
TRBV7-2	ASSLNSQGYNSPLH
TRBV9	ASSAIPSVDEQF
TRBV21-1	ASRTKGDNSYEQY
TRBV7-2	ASSLNRNYGYT
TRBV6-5	ASSSTRAGGAYEQY
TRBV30	AWQRAVSYEQY
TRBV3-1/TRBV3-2	ASSQGGETPLH
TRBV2	ASTTRLAGRTDTQY
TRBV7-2	ASSLVPGRTSGLQETQY
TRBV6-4	ASRGDRGRGNEQF
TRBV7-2	ASSLTGFTGELF
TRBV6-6	ASSYPGASNYGYT
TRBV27	ASSLWTPGGNEQF
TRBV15	ATSSHPTGPYEQY
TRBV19	ASSLGGPGFIQY
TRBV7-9	ASSLAQGFYT
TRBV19	ASSTGQPSFLNYGYT
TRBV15	ATSALQGGSGELF
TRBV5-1	ASSLETVSGNTIY
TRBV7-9	ASSSIPLAGVGNNEQF
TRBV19	ASKGLAGAFNTGELF